The rows below give T cell receptor beta chains drawn from one sample of a study of blood T cell repertoires in COVID-19. TCRdb's table, derived via immunoSEQ multiplex PCR, lists solely in-frame clones and lacks some. The sample shows 150,000 or so clones, about 89% of them seen only once. Sequencing was performed on peripheral blood. The receptors were gathered from a man at least 80 years old with acute or convalescent COVID-19. The CDR3 runs from the conserved cysteine through the conserved F or W. The D gene is left open where the match is weak. Part of the rows lack a size; the others show once, few, many or a class for expanded clones.

CDR3,DNA,size,J,D,V
CASTRQALRRELFF,TGTGCCAGCACCCGACAGGCCCTCAGGAGGGAGCTGTTTTTT,NA,TRBJ2-2,NA,TRBV16
CASSLGSRGNTEAFF,TGCGCCAGCAGCTTGGGATCCAGAGGGAACACTGAAGCTTTCTTT,NA,TRBJ1-1,NA,TRBV5-1
CASDRDRGSNQPQHF,TGTGCCAGTGATAGGGACAGGGGAAGCAATCAGCCCCAGCATTTT,NA,TRBJ1-5,TRBD1,TRBV2
CASSPGQTDQPQHF,TGTGCCAGCTCACCCGGACAGACGGATCAGCCCCAGCATTTT,NA,TRBJ1-5,NA,TRBV18
CASRHLRQGSSGANVLTF,TGTGCCAGCAGACACCTAAGACAGGGGAGTTCTGGGGCCAACGTCCTGACTTTC,NA,TRBJ2-6,TRBD1,TRBV3-1/TRBV3-2
CASSLDRQGEWGNYGYTF,TGTGCCAGCAGTTTAGATAGGCAGGGGGAGTGGGGTAACTATGGCTACACCTTC,NA,TRBJ1-2,TRBD1,TRBV28
CASSFVGTVGYEQYF,TGTGCCAGCAGTTTCGTCGGGACTGTGGGCTACGAGCAGTACTTC,NA,TRBJ2-7,NA,TRBV28
CASSQDMTGVLWELFF,TGTGCCAGCAGCCAAGATATGACAGGGGTTTTGTGGGAGCTGTTTTTT,NA,TRBJ2-2,TRBD1,TRBV4-2
CASSPTGTGVYGYTF,TGTGCCAGCAGTCCCACCGGGACAGGGGTATACGGCTACACCTTC,NA,TRBJ1-2,TRBD1,TRBV28
CASSLVGQLPTDTQYF,TGTGCCAGCAGCTTAGTAGGACAGCTTCCCACAGATACGCAGTATTTT,once,TRBJ2-3,NA,TRBV7-9
CASSQQGSYEQYF,TGTGCCAGCAGCCAACAGGGATCCTACGAGCAGTACTTC,NA,TRBJ2-7,NA,TRBV3-1/TRBV3-2
CASSRSTGNTGELFF,TGTGCCAGCTCACGCTCGACAGGGAACACCGGGGAGCTGTTTTTT,NA,TRBJ2-2,NA,TRBV18
CASSSGTGGAYEQYF,TGTGCCAGCTCTAGCGGGACAGGGGGCGCGTACGAGCAGTACTTC,NA,TRBJ2-7,TRBD1,TRBV18
CASSPNPGGTQYF,TGTGCCAGCAGCCCAAACCCAGGGGGGACCCAGTACTTC,NA,TRBJ2-5,TRBD1,TRBV3-1/TRBV3-2
CASSRTGMNTGELFF,TGTGCCAGCAGCCGGACAGGGATGAACACCGGGGAGCTGTTTTTT,NA,TRBJ2-2,TRBD1,TRBV6-5
CASSQGQGVGDTQYF,TGCGCCAGCAGCCAGGGACAGGGGGTTGGGGATACGCAGTATTTT,few,TRBJ2-3,TRBD1,TRBV4-1
CASRLYTRGILHEQFF,TGTGCCAGCAGGCTCTATACCAGGGGGATTTTGCATGAGCAGTTCTTC,NA,TRBJ2-1,TRBD1,TRBV28
CASSLDRASYNEQFF,TGTGCCAGCAGCTTGGACAGGGCCTCCTACAATGAGCAGTTCTTC,NA,TRBJ2-1,TRBD1,TRBV7-3
CAWRRQDTEAFF,TGTGCCTGGAGGAGACAGGACACTGAAGCTTTCTTT,few,TRBJ1-1,NA,TRBV30
CASSLEQGEAFF,TGCGCCAGCAGCTTGGAACAGGGCGAAGCTTTCTTT,NA,TRBJ1-1,NA,TRBV5-1
CASSYAGNTIYF,TGTGCCAGCAGCTACGCGGGGAACACCATATATTTT,NA,TRBJ1-3,NA,TRBV11-2
CASSELWGDQPQHF,TGTGCCAGCAGTGAATTGTGGGGGGATCAGCCCCAGCATTTT,once,TRBJ1-5,NA,TRBV6-1
CASSPETGETQYF,TGTGCCAGCAGTCCGGAAACAGGGGAGACCCAGTACTTC,NA,TRBJ2-5,NA,TRBV12-3/TRBV12-4
CASSSPDRAGETQYF,TGTGCCAGCAGTTCCCCGGACAGGGCCGGTGAGACCCAGTACTTC,NA,TRBJ2-5,TRBD1,TRBV6-6
CASSSQGGNTEAFF,TGTGCCAGCAGCTCACAGGGCGGGAACACTGAAGCTTTCTTT,NA,TRBJ1-1,NA,TRBV5-6
CASSPRQGSNQPQHF,TGTGCCAGCAGCCCCAGACAGGGTTCCAATCAGCCCCAGCATTTT,NA,TRBJ1-5,TRBD1,TRBV7-2
CASSQDISSNQPQHF,TGTGCCAGCAGCCAAGATATTTCTAGCAATCAGCCCCAGCATTTT,few,TRBJ1-5,NA,TRBV3-1/TRBV3-2